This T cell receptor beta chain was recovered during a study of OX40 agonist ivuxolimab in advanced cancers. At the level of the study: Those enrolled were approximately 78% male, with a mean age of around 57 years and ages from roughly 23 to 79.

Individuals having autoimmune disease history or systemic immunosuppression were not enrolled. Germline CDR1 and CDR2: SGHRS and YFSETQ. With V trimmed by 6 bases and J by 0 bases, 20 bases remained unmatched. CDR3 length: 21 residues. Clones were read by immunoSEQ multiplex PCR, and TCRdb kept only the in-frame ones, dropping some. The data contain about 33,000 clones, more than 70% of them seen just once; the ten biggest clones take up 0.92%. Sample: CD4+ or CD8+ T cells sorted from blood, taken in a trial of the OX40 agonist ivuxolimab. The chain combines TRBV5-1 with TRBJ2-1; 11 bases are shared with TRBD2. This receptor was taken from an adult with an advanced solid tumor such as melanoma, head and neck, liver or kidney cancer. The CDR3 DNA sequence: TGCGCCAGCACCGACCCTAGCCCGGGACTAGCGGCGCTGAGCTCCTACAATGAGCAGTTCTTC. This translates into CASTDPSPGLAALSSYNEQFF.